This T cell receptor (beta chain) was obtained from a study of OX40 agonist ivuxolimab in advanced cancers. Overall study: Patients were around 83% male with ages about 20 to 79, mean roughly 55. Among those treated, three patients had partial responses, one with hepatocellular carcinoma and two with cutaneous melanoma. Study-wide points: Fewer expanded clones were found on average in CD4+ than in CD8+ T cells.

Profiling relied on immunoSEQ multiplex PCR, and the TCRdb table lists in-frame clones only, not all of them. The sample lists 15,000 to 20,000 clones; about nine tenths were seen once. A remark on this clone: Its antigen is as yet unknown.

The origin of this receptor is an adult with an advanced solid tumor such as melanoma, head and neck, liver or kidney cancer. The starting material was CD4+ or CD8+ T cells sorted from blood, obtained in a trial of the OX40 agonist ivuxolimab.

This CDR3 reads CASSGVISGNTIYF. DNA of the CDR3: TGTGCCAGCAGTGGGGTAATCTCTGGAAACACCATATATTTT. This chain uses TRBV2 with TRBJ1-3, with D hard to call. V was shortened by 4 bases and J by 0 bases, with 7 bases between the two germline ends. The germline V gene has CDR1 SNHLY and CDR2 FYNNEI. The CDR3 is 14 residues long.